This T cell receptor (beta chain) is from a study of T cell repertoires in ileal Crohn's disease. Measured with immunoSEQ multiplex PCR; TCRdb has only the in-frame clones, and not every one. The sample has thousands of clones; approximately 86% are singletons. Germline CDR1 reads MNHNY; CDR2 reads SVGAGI (reference sequence). The length of the CDR3 is 13 residues. V lost 6 bases to trimming and J lost 5 bases; unmatched junction nucleotides: 4. This sequence joins TRBV6-6 and TRBJ1-5, with TRBD1 matching 7 bases. This TCR was recovered from an adult with Crohn's disease. Sequencing was carried out using ileal tissue. CDR3 protein: CASSDGQDQPQHF. In DNA form, the CDR3 reads TGTGCCAGCAGCGACGGACAGGATCAGCCCCAGCATTTT.